These 17 T cell receptor beta chains were sequenced from one sample in a study of shared clonotypes between healthy human individuals. The repertoire was sequenced with immunoSEQ multiplex PCR; TCRdb's copy has only in-frame clones and lacks some. The sample includes roughly 640,000 clones, about 74% seen only once; the top ten take less than 2%. The material sequenced was memory CD4+ T cells sorted from blood. Specified subset: CD45RA-negative fraction. The source of these receptors is a woman aged 25-40 years in good health.

The chain is built from TRBV5-1 and TRBJ2-7; TRBD1 matches at 8 bases. CDR3 length equals 15 residues. J lost 5 bases, V lost 6 bases, and 13 bases had no gene match. Germline CDR1 is SGHRS and CDR2 is YFSETQ. As DNA, the CDR3 is TGCGCCAGCACTGACCTCGACAGGGGACTCGACGAGCAGTACTTC. Its protein is CASTDLDRGLDEQYF.

The chain combines TRBV7-8 with TRBJ1-1, with TRBD1 matching 7 bases. CDR3 length: 17 amino acids. CDR1 and CDR2 from the germline V gene are SGHVS and FQNEAQ. Unmatched junction bases numbered 12, after V lost 5 bases and J lost 0 bases. The CDR3 DNA sequence: TGTGCCAGCAGCCAACCATATGTAGGGGGCTTGAACACTGAAGCTTTCTTT. Translated, it gives CASSQPYVGGLNTEAFF.

This chain joins TRBV2 and TRBJ1-2, with 7 positions matching TRBD1. Germline-derived CDR1 and CDR2 are SNHLY and FYNNEI. The CDR3 loop spans 14 amino acids. V was clipped by 3 bases and J by 7 bases; unmatched bases: 8. The CDR3 DNA sequence: TGTGCCAGCAGTGACCCACAGGGGCCGGTTGGCTACACCTTC. Residues: CASSDPQGPVGYTF.

CDR3 nucleotide sequence: TGTGCCAGCAGTGGCCGCAGCTACGAGCAGTACTTC. It encodes CASSGRSYEQYF. The chain uses TRBV6-1 and TRBJ2-7; the D is unclear. The CDR3 contains 12 residues. Germline V gene lookup returns CDR1 MNHNS and CDR2 SASEGT. V shed 4 bases and J shed 3 bases, with 7 bases lying between them.

Comment on this clone: A junction boundary mismatches the germline segment, possibly from a read error. This chain links TRBV15 with TRBJ2-3, with 8 positions matching TRBD2. Germline lookup yields CDR1 LNHNV and CDR2 YYDKDF (reference sequence). The CDR3 has 16 amino acids. In DNA form, the CDR3 reads TGTGCCACCAGCAGAGAATCAAGCGGGAGCAGAGATACGCAGTATTTT. Translating it yields CATSRESSGSRDTQYF.

The chain is built from TRBV7-3 and TRBJ1-1; D call uncertain. V was shortened by 0 bases and J by 10 bases, with 12 bases between the two germline ends. The CDR3 is made up of 13 amino acids. The germline gives CDR1 SGHTA, CDR2 FQGTGA. CDR3 nucleotides: TGTGCCAGCAGCTTAACAGTGACGAGTGGAGCTTTCTTT. This translates into CASSLTVTSGAFF.

The chain joins TRBV9 to TRBJ2-3; 8 bases fit TRBD2. Unmatched junction bases numbered 8, after V lost 9 bases and J lost 2 bases. Germline V gene lookup returns CDR1 SGDLS and CDR2 YYNGEE. This CDR3 has 14 amino acids. CDR3 nucleotide sequence: TGTGCCACCTCAGTAGCGGGATACACAGATACGCAGTATTTT. This encodes CATSVAGYTDTQYF.

V usage is TRBV11-1 and J usage is TRBJ1-1, with D hard to call. The CDR3 loop spans 14 amino acids. In germline, CDR1 is SGHAT, CDR2 FQDESV (reference sequence). Trimming took 0 bases from V and 4 from J, leaving 9 bases between them. The CDR3 loop reads CASSLAGHATEAFF. CDR3 bases: TGTGCCAGCAGCTTAGCAGGCCACGCCACTGAAGCTTTCTTT. Full variable domain (remainder filled in from reference TRBV11-1 and TRBJ1-1): EAEVAQSPRYKITEKSQAVAFWCDPISGHATLYWYRQILGQGPELLVQFQDESVVDDSQLPKDRFSAERLKGVDSTLKIQPAELGDSAMYLCASSLAGHATEAFFGQGTRLTVV.

V gene TRBV25-1 combines with J gene TRBJ2-6; D remains ambiguous. Germline CDR1 and CDR2: MGHDK and SYGVNS. The CDR3 runs 15 residues. V was shortened by 5 bases and J by 0 bases, with 8 bases between the two germline ends. CDR3 in DNA: TGTGCCAGCAGTCCTCAAATCTCTGGGGCCAACGTCCTGACTTTC. Amino acid sequence: CASSPQISGANVLTF.

The chain joins TRBV27 to TRBJ1-4; D ambiguous. Trimming removed 5 bases from V and 10 bases from J, with 14 bases in between. The CDR3 contains 13 residues. CDR1 and CDR2 (germline): MNHEY, SMNVEV (reference sequence). The chain's CDR3 is CASSLAGEGKLFF. For the CDR3, the DNA is TGTGCCAGCAGTCTGGCCGGGGAGGGAAAACTGTTTTTT.

This clone has a single count. This chain joins TRBV19 and TRBJ1-2; D is ambiguous. The CDR3 length is 14 residues. Trimming took 2 bases from V and 4 from J, leaving 11 bases between them. CDR1 is LNHDA, CDR2 SQIVND, per germline (reference sequence). CDR3 bases: TGTGCCAGTAGTATAAGGCCTCGAGGCTATGGCTACACCTTC. Residues: CASSIRPRGYGYTF.

The chain carries TRBV4-2 and TRBJ2-1; 8 bases agree with TRBD2. After removal of 0 bases from V and 4 bases from J, the junction contained 5 bases not matched to a gene. Per the germline V gene, CDR1 is LGHNA and CDR2 is YNFKEQ. The CDR3 runs 16 residues. CDR3 in DNA: TGTGCCAGCAGCCAAGATTCCGGGACTAGGTACAATGAGCAGTTCTTC. Protein product: CASSQDSGTRYNEQFF.

The chain employs TRBV2 and TRBJ2-5; no definite D call. The length of the CDR3 is 13 residues. The germline V and J ends were trimmed by 8 bases and 1 base, with 11 bases remaining between them. Germline loops: CDR1 SNHLY, CDR2 FYNNEI. CDR3 nucleotides: TGTGCCAGCGGGCACCAGGCCCAAGAGACCCAGTACTTC. As protein: CASGHQAQETQYF. The entire variable domain, with the rest obtained from reference TRBV2 and TRBJ2-5, is as follows: EPEVTQTPSHQVTQMGQEVILRCVPISNHLYFYWYRQILGQKVEFLVSFYNNEISEKSEIFDDQFSVERPDGSNFTLKIRSTKLEDSAMYFCASGHQAQETQYFGPGTRLLVL.

This chain connects TRBV27 to TRBJ2-5, with 7 bases matching TRBD2. Germline-derived CDR1 and CDR2 are MNHEY and SMNVEV (reference sequence). This CDR3 has 16 amino acids. V lost 3 bases to trimming and J lost 2 bases; unmatched junction nucleotides: 9. The DNA for the CDR3 is TGTGCCAGCAGTTTCCGTACTAGCGATCCTCAAGAGACCCAGTACTTC. Translated, it gives CASSFRTSDPQETQYF.

The chain is built from TRBV25-1 and TRBJ2-7, with D tentatively TRBD2 (6 bases). Trimming removed 0 bases at V and 1 base at J, with 16 bases between. The V gene's germline CDR1 is MGHDK and CDR2 SYGVNS. The CDR3 has 17 residues. Here the CDR3 DNA reads TGTGCCAGCAGTGAATATCTCCTAGCGCGGCCATCCTACGAGCAGTACTTC. It codes for CASSEYLLARPSYEQYF.

The V gene is TRBV27, the J gene TRBJ2-2; the match to TRBD2 covers 10 bases. V dropped 8 bases and J dropped 5; count of bases not matched to a gene: 5. This CDR3 spans 14 amino acids. Germline V gene lookup returns CDR1 MNHEY and CDR2 SMNVEV (reference sequence). CDR3 amino acids: CASGRSGRTGELFF. Here the CDR3 DNA reads TGTGCCAGCGGCCGTAGCGGGAGGACCGGGGAGCTGTTTTTT.

The CDR3 nucleotides read TGTGCCAGCAGTAGTAGGGGACGCGAGCAGTACTTC. This encodes CASSSRGREQYF. This chain uses TRBV28 with TRBJ2-7; D could derive from TRBD1 or TRBD2 (5 bases each). Germline assignment: CDR1 MDHEN and CDR2 SYDVKM. V was cut by 5 bases and J by 6 bases, with 11 bases left in between. The CDR3 has 12 residues.